Shown below are 10 T cell receptor beta chains from a single sample sequenced in a study of T cell responses to AZD1222 COVID-19 vaccine. Clones were read by immunoSEQ multiplex PCR, and TCRdb kept only the in-frame ones, dropping some. The sample carries approximately 120,000 clones, roughly 87% recorded once. Sample: peripheral blood, taken on day 0 of MenACWY control vaccination. The receptors come from an adult in good health.

The rearrangement uses TRBV28 and TRBJ2-7; D remains unclear. Deletions cut 4 bases from V and 0 bases from J, with 16 bases between. This CDR3 spans 16 amino acids. In germline, CDR1 is MDHEN, CDR2 SYDVKM. The CDR3 spells CASSSRFTVFSYEQYF. In DNA, the CDR3 is TGTGCCAGCAGTTCCCGATTCACGGTTTTCTCCTACGAGCAGTACTTC.

The chain combines TRBV5-4 with TRBJ1-4, with 12 bases lining up with TRBD1. This CDR3 has 19 residues. After removal of 0 bases from V and 3 bases from J, the junction contained 9 bases not matched to a gene. Germline lookup yields CDR1 SGHNT and CDR2 YYREEE (reference sequence). CDR3 sequence: CASSLEGTGGGSANEKLFF. DNA of the CDR3: TGTGCCAGCAGCTTGGAGGGGACAGGGGGCGGTTCGGCTAATGAAAAACTGTTTTTT.

Of note for this clone: At one boundary the junction diverges from the germline segment, which might be a read error. This sample includes further DNA sequences coding for the same CDR3. The V gene is TRBV30, the J gene TRBJ2-7; TRBD2 agrees at 8 bases. The CDR3 loop spans 13 amino acids. From germline, CDR1 is GTSNPN and CDR2 SVGIG (reference sequence). CDR3 in DNA: TGTGCCTGGATTGGGACGGGGGGGTACGAGCAGTATTTC. Translating gives CAWIGTGGYEQYF.

This clone is a singleton in its sample. The chain combines TRBV12-3 or TRBV12-4 with TRBJ1-1; D unresolved. Trimming stripped 0 bases from V and 1 base from J, with 3 bases between. This CDR3 has 13 amino acids. The CDR3, as DNA: TGTGCCAGCAGTTTAGCGGAGAACACTGAAGCTTTCTTT. This translates into CASSLAENTEAFF.

The chain joins TRBV4-2 to TRBJ2-7, with a weak D call TRBD2 (7 bases). Germline CDR1 is LGHNA and CDR2 is YNFKEQ. The CDR3 has 23 amino acids. V lost 7 bases, J lost 0 bases, and 40 bases lay in between. The CDR3 spells CASTWGASGATPSRGTTSYEQYF. Here the CDR3 DNA reads TGTGCCAGCACCTGGGGGGCTAGCGGCGCCACTCCCTCCCGGGGGACCACCTCCTACGAGCAGTACTTC.

The V gene is TRBV30, the J gene TRBJ2-3; D uncertain. In germline, CDR1 is GTSNPN, CDR2 SVGIG (reference sequence). V was pared by 1 base and J by 5 bases, with 4 bases between. CDR3 length equals 11 residues. CDR3 nucleotide sequence: TGTGCCTGGAGTGGGGGAGATACGCAGTATTTT. Amino acids: CAWSGGDTQYF. Filled out from reference TRBV30 and TRBJ2-3, the complete variable domain reads SQTIHQWPATLVQPVGSPLSLECTVEGTSNPNLYWYRQAAGRGLQLLFYSVGIGQISSEVPQNLSASRPQDRQFILSSKKLLLSDSGFYLCAWSGGDTQYFGPGTRLTVL.

This clone was observed a single time. The chain uses TRBV24-1 and TRBJ1-5, with D unclear. The germline V gene encodes CDR1 KGHDR and CDR2 SFDVKD. Trimming left V 4 bases short and J 3 bases short, with 6 bases between. The CDR3 length is 13 residues. CDR3 in DNA: TGTGCCACCAGTGACCGAAACAATCAGCCCCAGCATTTT. This codes for CATSDRNNQPQHF.

The rearrangement links TRBV13 to TRBJ2-7, with TRBD1 matching 7 bases. V trimming: 4 bases; J trimming: 5 bases; junction bases outside the gene matches: 5. The CDR3 covers 13 residues. The germline V gene has CDR1 PRHDT and CDR2 FYEKMQ (reference sequence). The CDR3 DNA sequence: TGTGCCAGCAGCTCGACAGGGTCCCACGAGCAGTACTTC. It specifies CASSSTGSHEQYF.

This clone has only one observation. The chain carries TRBV2 and TRBJ1-2; tentatively, D is TRBD1 (5 bases). Trimming shortened V by 8 bases and J by 1 base, and 17 bases separated the two germline ends. The CDR3 contains 15 residues. CDR1 and CDR2 (germline): SNHLY, FYNNEI. In DNA, the CDR3 is TGTGCCAGCGGCCCTTCTCAGGGACTTAACTATGGCTACACCTTC. It codes for CASGPSQGLNYGYTF.

The chain has TRBV3-1 (or the pseudogene TRBV3-2) and TRBJ1-1; TRBD1 is a possible D gene (5 bases). Trimming removed 4 bases at V and 7 bases at J, with 13 bases between. The CDR3 spans 13 residues. Germline CDR1 is LGHDT and CDR2 is YNNKEL (reference sequence). The CDR3 here is CASSRKGTDEAFF. In DNA form, the CDR3 reads TGTGCCAGCAGCCGAAAAGGGACGGATGAAGCTTTCTTT.